These T cell receptor beta chains were read from a single sample in a study of blood T cell repertoires in COVID-19. Assay used: immunoSEQ multiplex PCR; TCRdb lists only in-frame clones, some missing. The table has approximately 140,000 clones, about 84% seen once. Source material: peripheral blood. Receptors originate from an elderly woman in a cohort sampled during active or convalescent COVID-19. The CDR3 runs from the conserved cysteine through the conserved F or W. D genes are given only for firm matches. Clone size is not always given. Where it is, it says once, few, many or a class for expanded clones.

>TRBV9|TRBJ2-5|TRBD2|.
TGTGCCAGCAGCGCCGGGACTAGCGGGGGCCTCCAAGAGACCCAGTACTTC
CASSAGTSGGLQETQYF
>TRBV7-9|TRBJ1-1|.|once
TGTGCCAGCAGCTTAGATGGTCCAGATGAAGCTTTCTTT
CASSLDGPDEAFF
>TRBV5-1|TRBJ2-7|.|.
TGCGCCAGCAGCTTAAGCGCTAGCGTTACCTACGAGCAGTACTTC
CASSLSASVTYEQYF
>TRBV7-8|TRBJ2-1|TRBD2|.
TGTGCCAGCAGCTTAAGGGCGGGGGTCTACAATGAGCAGTTCTTC
CASSLRAGVYNEQFF
>TRBV7-8|TRBJ2-1|.|.
TGTGCCAGCAGCTTAGGGACTGCATACAATGAGCAGTTCTTC
CASSLGTAYNEQFF
>TRBV9|TRBJ2-5|.|.
TGTGCCAGCAGCGTAGTAAAGCCTAGCGAGGAGAGGGAGACCCAGTACTTC
CASSVVKPSEERETQYF
>TRBV29-1|TRBJ1-2|TRBD1|.
TGCAGCGTTGCCCCAGGGGGATCCGGCTATGGCTACACCTTC
CSVAPGGSGYGYTF
>TRBV7-6|TRBJ1-5|.|.
TGTGCCAGCAGCTCCTCGGGCCGAGGGAATCAGCCCCAGCATTTT
CASSSSGRGNQPQHF
>TRBV28|TRBJ1-2|.|once
TGTGCCAGCAGTTTTACTTCCCTGGTGGACTATGGCTACACCTTC
CASSFTSLVDYGYTF
>TRBV6-5|TRBJ2-1|.|.
TGTGCCAGCAGTCCGGTGAAGGGGGAATACAATGAGCAGTTCTTC
CASSPVKGEYNEQFF
>TRBV14|TRBJ2-3|TRBD2|.
TGTGCCAGCAGCCATGCCCCCCTTCGGGGGGGCAGAGATACGCAGTATTTT
CASSHAPLRGGRDTQYF
>TRBV7-3|TRBJ1-2|TRBD1|.
TGTGCCAGCAGCCCCGGACAGGGGATGGGCTATGGCTACACCTTC
CASSPGQGMGYGYTF
>TRBV14|TRBJ1-5|.|.
TGTGCCAGCAGCCAAGATCCGAACAGGGCGGAACAGCCCCAGCATTTT
CASSQDPNRAEQPQHF
>TRBV3-1/TRBV3-2|TRBJ1-2|.|once
TGTGCCAGCAGCCAAGTCCCCCTTGGCTACACCTTC
CASSQVPLGYTF
>TRBV3-1/TRBV3-2|TRBJ2-2|.|.
TGTGCCAGCAGCCAAGCCTTCCTAGACGGGGAGCTGTTTTTT
CASSQAFLDGELFF
>TRBV19|TRBJ1-4|TRBD1|.
TGTGCCAGTAAGGGAGACAGGGCGTATGGAAAACTGTTTTTT
CASKGDRAYGKLFF
>TRBV7-2|TRBJ2-5|.|.
TGTGCCAGCAGCTTAGCCCCGGCGGGGCGGGGCTACCAAGAGACCCAGTACTTC
CASSLAPAGRGYQETQYF
>TRBV4-3|TRBJ1-4|.|.
TGCGCCAGCAGCCCCGCGACCCCGGGGGCAACTAATGAAAAACTGTTTTTT
CASSPATPGATNEKLFF
>TRBV10-3|TRBJ1-1|TRBD1|.
TGTGCCATCAGTGAGAGGCAAAAAACCGGGACAGGGGCATTCACTGAAGCTTTCTTT
CAISERQKTGTGAFTEAFF
>TRBV19|TRBJ1-1|.|.
TGTGCCAGTAGTATGGAGGGTTTCTGGGCTTTCTTT
CASSMEGFWAFF
>TRBV5-1|TRBJ2-2|.|.
TGCGCCAGCAGCTTGACAGAATCCACCGGGGAGCTGTTTTTT
CASSLTESTGELFF
>TRBV29-1|TRBJ1-4|.|.
TGCAGCGTTGTGGCAGCAACTAATGAAAAACTGTTTTTT
CSVVAATNEKLFF
>TRBV2|TRBJ2-5|TRBD2|.
TGTGCCAGCAACACCCGGACCCGGGGGGGGGAAGAGACCCAGTACTTC
CASNTRTRGGEETQYF
>TRBV28|TRBJ1-1|.|.
TGTGCCAGCATAGGAGGGTACACTGAAGCTTTCTTT
CASIGGYTEAFF
>TRBV6-5|TRBJ1-1|.|once
TGTGCCAGCAGTTCCCGCGGCAACACTGAAGCTTTCTTT
CASSSRGNTEAFF
>TRBV30|TRBJ2-7|.|.
TGTGCCTGGAGTGTCAGCTGGGCCGGCTCCTACGAGCAGTACTTC
CAWSVSWAGSYEQYF
>TRBV7-2|TRBJ1-6|.|.
TGTGCCAGCAGCTTAGAGCCAGGGCAATTTTCACCCCTCCACTTT
CASSLEPGQFSPLHF
>TRBV7-6|TRBJ2-5|TRBD2|.
TGTGCCAGCAGCTTAAACCCTGGGACTAGCCCACAAGAGACCCAGTACTTC
CASSLNPGTSPQETQYF
>TRBV7-9|TRBJ2-5|TRBD2|.
TGTGCCAGCAGGGAAACTAGCGGGGGGGCCAGGGAGACCCAGTACTTC
CASRETSGGARETQYF
>TRBV13|TRBJ1-2|TRBD1|.
TGTGCCAGCAGTCGGACAGGGTACTATGGCTACACCTTC
CASSRTGYYGYTF